The next 2 T cell receptor beta chains were all read from a single sample in a study of shared clonotypes between healthy human individuals. Produced via immunoSEQ multiplex PCR; TCRdb's table is partial and in-frame only. The top ten hold less than 1.5% of the sample, which has around 2,100,000 clones, about 95% seen once. CD45RO-negative, CCR7-selected cells formed the naive CD8 fraction, which excluded terminally differentiated effector memory CD45RA+ cells. Sequences were obtained from naive CD8+ T cells sorted from blood. The origin of the receptors is a man between 18 and 29 years old in good health.

The V call is TRBV6-5, the J call TRBJ1-2; 7 bases fit TRBD1. The ends lost 2 bases at V and 6 bases at J; junction bases unmatched: 6. CDR3 length: 14 amino acids. The V gene's germline CDR1 is MNHEY and CDR2 SVGAGI. DNA for the CDR3: TGTGCCAGCAGTTACGTGTCACAGGGGCATGGCTACACCTTC. Residues: CASSYVSQGHGYTF.

The chain links TRBV4-1 to TRBJ1-5; D ambiguous. In germline, CDR1 is MGHRA, CDR2 YSYEKL. V lost 0 bases to trimming and J lost 6 bases, with 18 bases between them. This CDR3 has 17 residues. The CDR3: CASSQEPPSGVGQPQHF. In nucleotides, the CDR3 is TGCGCCAGCAGCCAAGAACCACCAAGCGGGGTGGGTCAGCCCCAGCATTTT.